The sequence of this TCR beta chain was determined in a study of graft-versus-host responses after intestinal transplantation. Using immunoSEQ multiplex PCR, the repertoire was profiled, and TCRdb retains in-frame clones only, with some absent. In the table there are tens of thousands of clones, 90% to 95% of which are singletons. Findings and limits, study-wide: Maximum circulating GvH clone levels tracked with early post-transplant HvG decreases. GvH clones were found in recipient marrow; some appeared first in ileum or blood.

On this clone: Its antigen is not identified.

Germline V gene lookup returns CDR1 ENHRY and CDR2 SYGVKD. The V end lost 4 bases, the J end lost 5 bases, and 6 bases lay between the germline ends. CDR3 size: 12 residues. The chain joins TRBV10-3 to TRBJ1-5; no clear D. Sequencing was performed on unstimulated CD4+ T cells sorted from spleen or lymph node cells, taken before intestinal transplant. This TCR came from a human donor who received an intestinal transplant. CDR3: CAISAVDQPQHF. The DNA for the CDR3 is TGTGCCATCAGTGCAGTTGATCAGCCCCAGCATTTT.